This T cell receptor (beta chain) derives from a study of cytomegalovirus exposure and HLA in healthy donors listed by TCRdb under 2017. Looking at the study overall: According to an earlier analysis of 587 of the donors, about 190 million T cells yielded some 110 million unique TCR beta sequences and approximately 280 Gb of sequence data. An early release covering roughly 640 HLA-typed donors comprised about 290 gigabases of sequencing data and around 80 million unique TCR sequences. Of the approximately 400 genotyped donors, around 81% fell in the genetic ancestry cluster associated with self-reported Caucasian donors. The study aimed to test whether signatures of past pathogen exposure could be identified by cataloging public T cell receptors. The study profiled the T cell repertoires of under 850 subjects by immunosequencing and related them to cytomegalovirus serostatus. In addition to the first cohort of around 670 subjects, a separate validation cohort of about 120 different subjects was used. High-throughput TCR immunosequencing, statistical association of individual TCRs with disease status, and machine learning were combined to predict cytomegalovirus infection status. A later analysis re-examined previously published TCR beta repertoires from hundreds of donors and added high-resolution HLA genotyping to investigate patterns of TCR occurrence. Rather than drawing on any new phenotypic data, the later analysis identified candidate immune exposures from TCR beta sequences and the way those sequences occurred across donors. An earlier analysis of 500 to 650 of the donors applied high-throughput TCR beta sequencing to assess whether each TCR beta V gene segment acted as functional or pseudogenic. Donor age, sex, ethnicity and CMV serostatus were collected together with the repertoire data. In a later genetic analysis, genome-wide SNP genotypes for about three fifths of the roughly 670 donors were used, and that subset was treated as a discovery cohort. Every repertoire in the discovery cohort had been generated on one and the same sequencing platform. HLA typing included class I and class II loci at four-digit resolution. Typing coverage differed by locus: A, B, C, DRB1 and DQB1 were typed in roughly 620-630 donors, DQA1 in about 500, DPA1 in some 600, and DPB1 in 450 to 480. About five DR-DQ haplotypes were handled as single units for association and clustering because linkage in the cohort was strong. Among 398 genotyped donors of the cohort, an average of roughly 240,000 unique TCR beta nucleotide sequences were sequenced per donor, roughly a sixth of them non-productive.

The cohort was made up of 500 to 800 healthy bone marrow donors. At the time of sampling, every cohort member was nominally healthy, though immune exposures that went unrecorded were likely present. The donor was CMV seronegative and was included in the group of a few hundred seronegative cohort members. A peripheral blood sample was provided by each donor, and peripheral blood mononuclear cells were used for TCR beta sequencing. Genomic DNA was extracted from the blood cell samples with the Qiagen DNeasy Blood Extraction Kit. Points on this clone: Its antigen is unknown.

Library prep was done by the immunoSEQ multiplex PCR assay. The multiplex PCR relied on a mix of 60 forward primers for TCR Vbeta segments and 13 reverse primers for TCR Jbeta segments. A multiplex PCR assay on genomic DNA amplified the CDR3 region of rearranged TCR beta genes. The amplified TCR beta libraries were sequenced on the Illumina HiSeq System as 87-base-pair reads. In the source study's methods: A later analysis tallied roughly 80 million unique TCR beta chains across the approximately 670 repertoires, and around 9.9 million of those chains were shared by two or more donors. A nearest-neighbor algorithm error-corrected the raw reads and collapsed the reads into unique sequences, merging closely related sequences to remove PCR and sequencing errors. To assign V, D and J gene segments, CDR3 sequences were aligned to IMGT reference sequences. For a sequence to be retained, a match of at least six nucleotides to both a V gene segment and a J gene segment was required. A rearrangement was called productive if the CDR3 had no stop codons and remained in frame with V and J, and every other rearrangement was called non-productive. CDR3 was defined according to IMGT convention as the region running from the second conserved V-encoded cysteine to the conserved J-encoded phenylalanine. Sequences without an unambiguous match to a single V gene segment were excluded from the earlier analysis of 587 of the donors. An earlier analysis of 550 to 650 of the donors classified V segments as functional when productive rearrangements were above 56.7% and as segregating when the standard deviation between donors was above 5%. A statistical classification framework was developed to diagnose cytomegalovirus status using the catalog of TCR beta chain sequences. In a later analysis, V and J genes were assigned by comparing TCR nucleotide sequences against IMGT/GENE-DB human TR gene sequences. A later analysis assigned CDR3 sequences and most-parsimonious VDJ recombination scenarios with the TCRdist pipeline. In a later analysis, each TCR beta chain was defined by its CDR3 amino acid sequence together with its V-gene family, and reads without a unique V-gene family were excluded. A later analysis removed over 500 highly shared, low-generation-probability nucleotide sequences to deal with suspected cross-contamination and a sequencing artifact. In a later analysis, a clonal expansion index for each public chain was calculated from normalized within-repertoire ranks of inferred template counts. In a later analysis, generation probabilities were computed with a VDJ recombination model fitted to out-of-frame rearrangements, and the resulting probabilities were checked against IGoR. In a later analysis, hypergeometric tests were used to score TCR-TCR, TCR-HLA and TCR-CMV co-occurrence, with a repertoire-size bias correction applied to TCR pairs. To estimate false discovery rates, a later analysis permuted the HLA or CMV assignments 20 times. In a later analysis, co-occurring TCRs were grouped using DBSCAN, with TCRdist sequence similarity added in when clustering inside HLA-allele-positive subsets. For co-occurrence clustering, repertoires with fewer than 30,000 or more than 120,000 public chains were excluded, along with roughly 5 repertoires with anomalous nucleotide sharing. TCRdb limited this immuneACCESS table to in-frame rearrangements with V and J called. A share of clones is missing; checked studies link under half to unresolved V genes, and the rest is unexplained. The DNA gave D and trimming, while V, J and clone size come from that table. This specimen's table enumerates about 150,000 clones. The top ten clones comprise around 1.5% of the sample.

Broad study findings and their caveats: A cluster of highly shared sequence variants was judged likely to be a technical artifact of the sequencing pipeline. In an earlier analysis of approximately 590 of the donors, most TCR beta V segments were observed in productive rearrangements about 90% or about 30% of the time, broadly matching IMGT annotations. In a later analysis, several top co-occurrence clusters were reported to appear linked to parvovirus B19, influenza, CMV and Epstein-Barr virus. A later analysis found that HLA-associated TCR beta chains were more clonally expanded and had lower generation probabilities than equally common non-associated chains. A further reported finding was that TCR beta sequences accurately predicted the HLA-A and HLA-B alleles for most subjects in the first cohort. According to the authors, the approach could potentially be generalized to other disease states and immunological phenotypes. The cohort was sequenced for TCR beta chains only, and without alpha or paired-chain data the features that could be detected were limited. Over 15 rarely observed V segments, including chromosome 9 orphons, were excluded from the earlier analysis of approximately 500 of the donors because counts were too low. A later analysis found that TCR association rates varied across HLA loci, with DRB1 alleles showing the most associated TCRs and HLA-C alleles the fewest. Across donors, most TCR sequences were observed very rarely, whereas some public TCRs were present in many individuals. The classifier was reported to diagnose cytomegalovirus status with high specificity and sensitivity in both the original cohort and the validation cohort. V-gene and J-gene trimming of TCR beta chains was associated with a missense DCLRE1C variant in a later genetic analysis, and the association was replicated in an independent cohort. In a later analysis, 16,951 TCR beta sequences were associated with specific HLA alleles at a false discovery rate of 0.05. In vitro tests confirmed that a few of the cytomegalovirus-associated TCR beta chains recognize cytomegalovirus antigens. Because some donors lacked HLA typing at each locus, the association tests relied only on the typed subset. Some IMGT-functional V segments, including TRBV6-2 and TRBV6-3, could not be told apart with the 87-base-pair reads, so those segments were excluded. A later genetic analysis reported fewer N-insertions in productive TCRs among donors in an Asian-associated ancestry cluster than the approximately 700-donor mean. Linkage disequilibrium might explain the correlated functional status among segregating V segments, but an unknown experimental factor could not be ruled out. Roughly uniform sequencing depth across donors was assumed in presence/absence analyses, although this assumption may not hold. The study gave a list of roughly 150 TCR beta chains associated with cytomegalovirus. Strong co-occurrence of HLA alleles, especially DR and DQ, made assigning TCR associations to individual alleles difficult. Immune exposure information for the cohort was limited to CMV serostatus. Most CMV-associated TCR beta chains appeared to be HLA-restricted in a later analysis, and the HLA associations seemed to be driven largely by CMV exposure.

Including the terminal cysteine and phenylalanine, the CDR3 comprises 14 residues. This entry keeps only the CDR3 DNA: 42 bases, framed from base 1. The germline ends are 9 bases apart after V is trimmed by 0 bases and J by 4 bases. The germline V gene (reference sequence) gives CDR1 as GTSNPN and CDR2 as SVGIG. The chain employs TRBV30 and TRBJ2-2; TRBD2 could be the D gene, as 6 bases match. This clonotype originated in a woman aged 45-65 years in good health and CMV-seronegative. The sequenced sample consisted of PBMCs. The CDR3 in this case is CAWSVRGGTGELFF. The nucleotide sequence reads TGTGCCTGGAGTGTTCGGGGAGGCACCGGGGAGCTGTTTTTT.